The sample holds a few counts of the clone carrying this T cell receptor (beta chain). The antigen is undetermined. Via MiXCR, TCRdb re-called the reads, giving one row per CDR3 protein. The profile shows some 600,000 distinct CDR3 sequences, about 24% of them singletons. The record originates from a study of T cell repertoires in cytomegalovirus infection. Across the study: The public TCR beta signatures pointed to both CMV infection and matching HLA type.

From germline, CDR1 is SGHVS and CDR2 FQNEAQ. This CDR3 comprises 12 residues. The V gene lost 2 bases and the J gene lost 4 bases, with 6 bases spanning the gap. Overall study results and limits: Clonotype analysis showed dominance of the ex vivo response by HLA-C-restricted CMV-specific TCR beta clonotypes. Identification of carriers of CMV plus the relevant HLA was performed using cumulative public TCR beta family frequency.

The sequencing input was CD8+ T cells from PBMCs. The chain has TRBV7-8 and TRBJ2-7; D not resolved. The clonotype comes from a human donor in good health (CMV status not recorded). Some clones in this sample may be carry-over from other donors' samples. This chain's CDR3 is CASSLNTYEQYV. Written as DNA, the CDR3 is TGTGCCAGCAGCTTAAACACTTACGAGCAGTACGTC.